This TCR beta chain is drawn from a study of read filtering for tumor transcriptome and immune sequencing. Across the study: R-ISS stage counts were roughly eight for I, roughly 15 for II, roughly seven for III. Overall study results and limits: IR-seq and RNA-seq agreed better without single-read clonotypes.

This library used roughly 430 ng RNA and molecular barcoded adaptors spanning alpha/delta and beta/gamma chains. One entry per CDR3 protein, called by TCRdb with MiXCR from the reads. Of 130,000 or so distinct CDR3 sequences listed, 13% are singletons. At least ten counts were recorded for this clonotype. Its antigen remains unknown. The receptor comes from a donor at least 40 years old with multiple myeloma. Sequenced sample: a population of CD138-negative cells sorted from bone marrow.

As DNA, the CDR3 is TGCGCCAGCAGCCTACTAGCGGGAGGGCCTCATGAGCAGTTCTTC. Residues: CASSLLAGGPHEQFF. The chain links TRBV4-1 to TRBJ2-1, with 13 bases lining up with TRBD2. Trimming removed 4 bases from V and 8 bases from J; junction bases left unmatched: 5. Germline-derived CDR1 and CDR2 are MGHRA and YSYEKL. This CDR3 contains 15 residues.